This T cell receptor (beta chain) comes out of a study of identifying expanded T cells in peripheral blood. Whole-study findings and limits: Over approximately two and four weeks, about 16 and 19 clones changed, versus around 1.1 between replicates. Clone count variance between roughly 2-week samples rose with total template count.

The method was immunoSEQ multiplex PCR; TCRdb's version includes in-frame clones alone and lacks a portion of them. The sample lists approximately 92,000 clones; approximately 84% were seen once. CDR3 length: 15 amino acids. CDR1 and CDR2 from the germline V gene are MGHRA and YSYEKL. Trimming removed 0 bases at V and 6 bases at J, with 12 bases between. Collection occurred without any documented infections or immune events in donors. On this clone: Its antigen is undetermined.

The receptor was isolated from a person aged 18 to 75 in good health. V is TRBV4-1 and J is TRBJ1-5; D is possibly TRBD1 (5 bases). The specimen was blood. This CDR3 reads CASSQERGLSQPQHF. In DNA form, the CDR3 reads TGCGCCAGCAGCCAAGAAAGGGGACTATCTCAGCCCCAGCATTTT.